The rows below give T cell receptor beta chains drawn from one sample of a study of T cells in Graves' hyperthyroidism and ophthalmopathy. TCRdb re-called the multiplex PCR reads with MiXCR, one entry per CDR3 protein. The table shows about 300,000 distinct CDR3 sequences, with around a fifth occurring only once. The sequencing input was blood. The receptors come from a man aged 45 to 65 with Graves' ophthalmopathy. The CDR3 runs from the conserved cysteine through the conserved F or W. The D gene is left open where the match is weak. A clone size is listed for some rows: how often the clone was seen (once, few, many), or a class if it is expanded.

TRBJ2-7 . TRBV14 . TGTGCCAGCAGCCATGGTCCCTCAGGCAACTACGAGCAGTACTTC CASSHGPSGNYEQYF
TRBJ1-6 . TRBV20-1 . TGCAGTGCTCCGAGGTCTGCTAATTCACCCCTCCACTTT CSAPRSANSPLHF
TRBJ2-7 TRBD1 TRBV18 few TGTGCCAGCTCACCACTCGGGACAGGGGGCGACGAGCAGTACTTC CASSPLGTGGDEQYF
TRBJ1-1 TRBD1 TRBV18 many TGTGCCAGCTCACCACCCGGGACAGCTAGTAACACTGAAGCTTTCTTT CASSPPGTASNTEAFF
TRBJ2-7 TRBD1 TRBV28 many TGTGCCAGCAGACCTGACAGGGCCTTCTACGAGCAGTACTTC CASRPDRAFYEQYF
TRBJ2-2 . TRBV12-5 . TGTGCTAGTGGTTTCTTCCTTGGAGATTACACCGGGGAGCTGTTTTTT CASGFFLGDYTGELFF
TRBJ1-1 . TRBV5-1 . TGCGCCAGCAGCTACGGTGCAGGGGCGATTTTGAACACTGAAGCTTTCTTT CASSYGAGAILNTEAFF
TRBJ1-2 . TRBV2 many TGTGCCAGCAGTGAAGCGCGGGGCACGGGTGGCTACACCTTC CASSEARGTGGYTF
TRBJ2-5 TRBD2 TRBV20-1 few TGCAGTGCTAGAGTAGGGACTAGCAGCCAAGAGACCCAGTACTTC CSARVGTSSQETQYF
TRBJ2-5 TRBD1 TRBV18 few TGTGCCAGCTCACAAAGGGACAGGATGGAAGAGACCCAGTACTTC CASSQRDRMEETQYF
TRBJ1-2 . TRBV7-9 many TGTGCCAGCACCTACCCTCCCTCTCCTAACTATGGCTACACCTTC CASTYPPSPNYGYTF
TRBJ1-1 . TRBV29-1 . TGCAGCGTTGACGTAGGGGATAGGGACACTGAAGCTTTCTTT CSVDVGDRDTEAFF
TRBJ2-3 TRBD1 TRBV15 . TGTGCCACCAGCAGATCAAGGACAGGGCCCTTTAGCACAGATACGCAGTATTTT CATSRSRTGPFSTDTQYF
TRBJ1-5 . TRBV7-9 . TGTGCCAGCAGCTTAGATCATAGGCCCCAGCATTTT CASSLDHRPQHF